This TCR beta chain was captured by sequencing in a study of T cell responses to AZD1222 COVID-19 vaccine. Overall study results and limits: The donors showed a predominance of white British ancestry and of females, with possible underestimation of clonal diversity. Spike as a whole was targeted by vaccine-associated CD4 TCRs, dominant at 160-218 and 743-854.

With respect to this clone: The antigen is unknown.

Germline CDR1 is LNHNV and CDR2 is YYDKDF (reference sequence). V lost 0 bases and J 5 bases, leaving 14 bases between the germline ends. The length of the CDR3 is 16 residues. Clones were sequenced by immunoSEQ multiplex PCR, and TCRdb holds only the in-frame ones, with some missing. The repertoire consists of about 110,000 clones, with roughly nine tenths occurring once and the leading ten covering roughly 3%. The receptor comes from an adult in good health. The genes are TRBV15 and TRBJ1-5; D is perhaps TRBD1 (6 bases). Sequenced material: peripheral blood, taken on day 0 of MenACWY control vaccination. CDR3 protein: CATSRDPGQQYQPQHF. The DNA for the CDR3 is TGTGCCACCAGCAGAGACCCAGGACAGCAATATCAGCCCCAGCATTTT.